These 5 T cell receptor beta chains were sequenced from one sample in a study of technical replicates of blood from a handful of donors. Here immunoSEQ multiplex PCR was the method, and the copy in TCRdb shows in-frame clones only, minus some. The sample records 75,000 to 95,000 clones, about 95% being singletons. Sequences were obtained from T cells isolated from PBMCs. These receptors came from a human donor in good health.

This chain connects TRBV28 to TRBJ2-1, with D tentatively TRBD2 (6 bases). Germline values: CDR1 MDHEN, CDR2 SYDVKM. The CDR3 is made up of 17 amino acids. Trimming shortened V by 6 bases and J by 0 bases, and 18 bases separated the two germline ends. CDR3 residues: CASRKKSGLSSYNEQFF. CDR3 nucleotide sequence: TGTGCCAGCAGAAAGAAGTCGGGACTCAGCTCCTACAATGAGCAGTTCTTC.

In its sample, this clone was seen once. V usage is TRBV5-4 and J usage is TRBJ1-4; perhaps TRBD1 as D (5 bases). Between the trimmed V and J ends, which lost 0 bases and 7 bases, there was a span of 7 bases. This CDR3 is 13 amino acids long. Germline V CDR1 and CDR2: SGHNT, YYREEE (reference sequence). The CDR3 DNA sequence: TGTGCCAGCAGCTTGGTGGGGGGTGAAAAACTGTTTTTT. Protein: CASSLVGGEKLFF.

The CDR3 nucleotides read TGCGCCAGCCAGGGCGGGACAGGGGTTATGAACACTGAAGCTTTCTTT. As protein: CASQGGTGVMNTEAFF. V is TRBV5-1 and J is TRBJ1-1, with 10 bases matching TRBD1. The CDR3 extends over 16 amino acids. Unmatched junction bases numbered 9, after V lost 7 bases and J lost 0 bases. The germline CDR1 and CDR2 sequences are SGHRS and YFSETQ.

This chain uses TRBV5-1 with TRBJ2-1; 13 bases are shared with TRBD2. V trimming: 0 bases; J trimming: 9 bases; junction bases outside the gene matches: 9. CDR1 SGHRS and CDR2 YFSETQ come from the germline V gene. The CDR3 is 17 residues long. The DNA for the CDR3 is TGCGCCAGCAGCTTGGGAAGTTACGGACTAGCGGGAGTTGAGCAGTTCTTC. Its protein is CASSLGSYGLAGVEQFF.

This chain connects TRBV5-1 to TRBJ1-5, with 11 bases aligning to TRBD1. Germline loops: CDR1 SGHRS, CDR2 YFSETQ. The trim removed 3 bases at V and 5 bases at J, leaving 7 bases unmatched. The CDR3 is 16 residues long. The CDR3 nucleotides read TGCGCCAGCAGCTGGGGGCCGGGACAGGGGGATCAGCCCCAGCATTTT. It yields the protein CASSWGPGQGDQPQHF.